What follows are 5 T cell receptor beta chains derived from one specimen sequenced in a study of post-analysis software for immune sequencing data (dated by TCRdb to between 2014 and 2017). The receptor library was made with PCR. The instrument was an Illumina HiSeq 2500. Unique molecular identifiers were incorporated into TCR beta cDNA libraries to reduce PCR and sequencing biases. TCRdb reprocessed the public reads (quality trimming at Q25 with fastp, clone calling with MiXCR) and kept in-frame beta chains. Merged by CDR3 protein, the rows form single entries marked with the most common genes and DNA. This sample lists hundreds of thousands of distinct CDR3 sequences; less than 35% were detected once. The ten top clones hold 0.5% to 0.6% of the sample. These receptors' antigens are unknown. Results and caveats for the whole study, not just this receptor: Patients showed significantly higher frequencies than controls for a handful of TRBV segments, among them TRBV5-6, TRBV5-1 and TRBV20-1.

What was sequenced was blood. These receptors were collected from a girl aged 5-17 years with multiple sclerosis.

This clonotype was counted between two and nine times. The gene calls are TRBV9 and TRBJ1-2; 9 nucleotides agree with TRBD1. Germline values: CDR1 SGDLS, CDR2 YYNGEE. The CDR3 loop spans 12 amino acids. Trimming removed 10 bases from V and 8 bases from J; junction bases left unmatched: 9. In nucleotides, the CDR3 is TGTGCCTCGAGAGGGACAGGGAAGGGCTACACCTTC. Residues: CASRGTGKGYTF.

The CDR3 is CASSPQRGGVQETQYF. CDR3 DNA sequence: TGTGCCAGCAGCCCCCAAAGGGGAGGGGTCCAAGAGACCCAGTACTTC. The V gene is TRBV7-2, the J gene TRBJ2-5, with 7 positions matching TRBD2. Germline V CDR1 and CDR2: SGHTA, FQGNSA. This CDR3 spans 16 amino acids. The V gene end was trimmed by 5 bases and the J gene end by 1 base; junction bases not matched to a gene: 10.

The chain has TRBV20-1 and TRBJ2-7, with TRBD2 as a possible D gene (5 bases). CDR1 and CDR2 from the germline V gene are DFQATT and SNEGSKA (reference sequence). Trimming cost V 7 bases and J 0 bases, with 16 bases left between them. The CDR3 covers 14 residues. The CDR3: CSVGRTSGSYEQYF. For the CDR3, the DNA is TGCAGTGTTGGGAGAACGAGTGGCTCCTACGAGCAGTACTTC.

This clonotype appeared a few times. The V and J genes are TRBV20-1 and TRBJ1-2; 8 bases line up with TRBD1. Germline V CDR1 and CDR2: DFQATT, SNEGSKA (reference sequence). The CDR3 is made up of 13 amino acids. The V gene end was trimmed by 1 base and the J gene end by 4 bases; junction bases not matched to a gene: 2. In DNA, the CDR3 is TGCAGTGCTAGAGCACAGGGGGTCTATGGCTACACCTTC. Amino acid sequence: CSARAQGVYGYTF.

The chain carries TRBV20-1 and TRBJ2-7; a weak D match, TRBD2 (6 bases). Looked up from germline, CDR1 is DFQATT and CDR2 is SNEGSKA (reference sequence). The V gene lost 1 base and the J gene lost 5 bases, with 15 bases spanning the gap. This CDR3 spans 14 amino acids. For the CDR3, the DNA is TGCAGTGCTAGAGGCGCGCTAGCGTTCGACGAGCAGTACTTC. Translation gives CSARGALAFDEQYF.